This entry concerns a single T cell receptor (beta chain). Its specificity is unknown. This sample was included in a study of T cells after yellow fever vaccination. Broader study findings: The booster saw the reappearance of most primary-vaccination clones (nearly 98% CD4, almost 90% CD8). Some clonotypes were seen in both the CD4 and the CD8 compartments. These made up a small share and likely arose from convergent recombination.

Germline values: CDR1 GTSNPN, CDR2 SVGIG (reference sequence). V was pared by 0 bases and J by 1 base, with 6 bases between. The CDR3 totals 13 residues. One entry per CDR3 protein, called by TCRdb with MiXCR from the 5' RACE reads. Of roughly 400,000 distinct CDR3 sequences in the sample, roughly a sixth were seen once. The rearrangement uses TRBV30 and TRBJ2-5; D is uncertain. This clonotype was sampled from a man between 18 and 29 years old who received the YFV17D yellow fever vaccine. Sequenced material: PBMCs, taken before the yellow fever booster vaccination. The CDR3 spells CAWSVGSQETQYF. CDR3 DNA sequence: TGTGCCTGGAGTGTTGGTAGCCAAGAGACCCAGTACTTC. The complete variable domain, with remaining parts taken from reference TRBV30 and TRBJ2-5, reads SQTIHQWPATLVQPVGSPLSLECTVEGTSNPNLYWYRQAAGRGLQLLFYSVGIGQISSEVPQNLSASRPQDRQFILSSKKLLLSDSGFYLCAWSVGSQETQYFGPGTRLLVL.